The TCR beta chain under discussion was sequenced for a study of T-cell memory formation after mild COVID-19. Findings of the study overall: The appearance of some responding clones in pre-infection memory suggested that cross-reactive memory joined. Contracting CD8+ clones were enriched in EMRA, CD4+ mainly in CM and EM.

Of note for this clonotype: Its antigen remains unknown.

TCRalpha and TCRbeta libraries used 5'RACE with constant-segment primers and UMIs. TCRdb reprocessed the 5' RACE reads via MiXCR and lists one record per CDR3 protein. The table records fewer than 650,000 distinct CDR3 sequences, roughly a fifth of them present only once. The germline CDR1 and CDR2 sequences are MDHEN and SYDVKM. The CDR3 is 15 residues long. With 6 bases removed from V and 4 bases from J, the gap between germline ends came to 18 bases. The chain has TRBV28 and TRBJ2-5, with a possible D match to TRBD2 (6 bases). The source material was PBMCs or a T cell subset sorted from them (not recorded which). This clonotype was sampled from an adult woman who had mild COVID-19 (a few samples of this study predate the infection). Cell type and time point are not known. The CDR3 sequence is CASSNRGGDIETQYF. In DNA form, the CDR3 reads TGTGCCAGCAGCAACCGGGGCGGGGATATAGAGACCCAGTACTTC.